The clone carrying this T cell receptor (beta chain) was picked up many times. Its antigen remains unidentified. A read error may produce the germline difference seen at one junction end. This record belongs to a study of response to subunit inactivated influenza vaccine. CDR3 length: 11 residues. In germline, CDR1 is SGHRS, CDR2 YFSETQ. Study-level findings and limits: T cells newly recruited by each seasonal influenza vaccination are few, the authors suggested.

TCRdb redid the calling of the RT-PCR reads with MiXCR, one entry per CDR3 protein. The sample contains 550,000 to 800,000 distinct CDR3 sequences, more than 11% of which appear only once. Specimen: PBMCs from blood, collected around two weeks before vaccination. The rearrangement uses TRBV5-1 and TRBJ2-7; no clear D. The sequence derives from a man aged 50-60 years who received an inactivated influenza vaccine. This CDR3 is CASSLDYEQYF. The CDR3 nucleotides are TGTGCCAGCAGCTTAGACTACGAGCAGTACTTC.